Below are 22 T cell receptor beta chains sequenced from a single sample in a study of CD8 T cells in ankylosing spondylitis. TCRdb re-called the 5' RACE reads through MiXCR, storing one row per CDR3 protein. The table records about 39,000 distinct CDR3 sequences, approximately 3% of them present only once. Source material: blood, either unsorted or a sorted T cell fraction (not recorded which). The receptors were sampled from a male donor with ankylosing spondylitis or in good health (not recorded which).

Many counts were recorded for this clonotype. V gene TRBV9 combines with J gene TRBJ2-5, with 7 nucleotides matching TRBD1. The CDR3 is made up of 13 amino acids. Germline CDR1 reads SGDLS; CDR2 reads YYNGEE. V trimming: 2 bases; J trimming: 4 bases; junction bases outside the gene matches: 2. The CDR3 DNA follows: TGTGCCAGCAGCGTGAGACAGGGAGAGACCCAGTACTTC. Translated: CASSVRQGETQYF.

This CDR3 reads CASSVEVLRGRTEAFF. As DNA, the CDR3 is TGTGCCAGCAGCGTAGAGGTCCTCAGGGGGAGAACTGAAGCTTTCTTT. The chain carries TRBV9 and TRBJ1-1, with TRBD1 matching 7 bases. CDR1 and CDR2 (germline): SGDLS, YYNGEE. This CDR3 has 16 residues. Losses at the gene ends were 0 bases for V and 5 bases for J; bases not matched to a gene: 10.

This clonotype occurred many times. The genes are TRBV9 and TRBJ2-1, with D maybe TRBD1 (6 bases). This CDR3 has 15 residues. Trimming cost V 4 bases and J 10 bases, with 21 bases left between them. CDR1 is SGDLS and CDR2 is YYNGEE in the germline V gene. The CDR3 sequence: CASSPEGQGYREQFF. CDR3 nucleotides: TGTGCCAGCAGCCCAGAAGGGCAGGGGTATCGGGAGCAGTTCTTC.

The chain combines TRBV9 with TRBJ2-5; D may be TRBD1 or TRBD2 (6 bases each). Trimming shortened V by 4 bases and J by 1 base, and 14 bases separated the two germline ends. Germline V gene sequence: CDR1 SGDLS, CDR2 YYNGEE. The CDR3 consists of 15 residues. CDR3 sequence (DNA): TGTGCCAGCAGCAGAGGGGGGACCACCCAAGAGACCCAGTACTTC. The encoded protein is CASSRGGTTQETQYF.

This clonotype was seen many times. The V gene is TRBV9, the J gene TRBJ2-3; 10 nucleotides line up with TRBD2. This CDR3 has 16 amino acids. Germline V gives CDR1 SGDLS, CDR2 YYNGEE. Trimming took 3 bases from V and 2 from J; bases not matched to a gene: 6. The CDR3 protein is CASSGLAGEPTDTQYF. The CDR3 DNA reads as TGTGCCAGCAGCGGACTAGCGGGTGAGCCCACAGATACGCAGTATTTT.

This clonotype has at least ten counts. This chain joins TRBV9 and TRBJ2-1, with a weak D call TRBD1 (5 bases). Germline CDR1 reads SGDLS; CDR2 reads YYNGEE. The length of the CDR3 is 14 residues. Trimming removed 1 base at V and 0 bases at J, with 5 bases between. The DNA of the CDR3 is TGTGCCAGCAGCGTACAGGGCTCCTACAATGAGCAGTTCTTC. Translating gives CASSVQGSYNEQFF. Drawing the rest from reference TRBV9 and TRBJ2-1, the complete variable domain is DSGVTQTPKHLITATGQRVTLRCSPRSGDLSVYWYQQSLDQGLQFLIQYYNGEERAKGNILERFSAQQFPDLHSELNLSSLELGDSALYFCASSVQGSYNEQFFGPGTRLTVL.

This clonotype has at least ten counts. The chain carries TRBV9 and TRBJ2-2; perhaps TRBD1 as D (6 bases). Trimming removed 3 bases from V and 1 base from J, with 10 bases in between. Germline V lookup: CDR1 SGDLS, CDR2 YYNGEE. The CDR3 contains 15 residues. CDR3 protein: CASSAGHLNTGELFF. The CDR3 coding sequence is TGTGCCAGCAGCGCGGGACACCTGAACACCGGGGAGCTGTTTTTT. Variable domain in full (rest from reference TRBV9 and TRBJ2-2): DSGVTQTPKHLITATGQRVTLRCSPRSGDLSVYWYQQSLDQGLQFLIQYYNGEERAKGNILERFSAQQFPDLHSELNLSSLELGDSALYFCASSAGHLNTGELFFGEGSRLTVL.

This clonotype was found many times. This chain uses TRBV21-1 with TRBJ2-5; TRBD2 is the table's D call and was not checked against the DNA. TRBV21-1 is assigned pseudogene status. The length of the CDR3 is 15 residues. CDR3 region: CASSKFQREQETQYF. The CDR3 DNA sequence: TGTGCCAGCAGCAAATTTCAGCGGGAGCAAGAGACCCAGTACTTC.

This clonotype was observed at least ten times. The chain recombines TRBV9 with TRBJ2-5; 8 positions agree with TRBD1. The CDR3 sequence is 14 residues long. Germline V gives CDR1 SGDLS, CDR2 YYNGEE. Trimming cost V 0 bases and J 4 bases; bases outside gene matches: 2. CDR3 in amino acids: CASSVDTGGETQYF. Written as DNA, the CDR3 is TGTGCCAGCAGCGTAGATACAGGGGGAGAGACCCAGTACTTC.

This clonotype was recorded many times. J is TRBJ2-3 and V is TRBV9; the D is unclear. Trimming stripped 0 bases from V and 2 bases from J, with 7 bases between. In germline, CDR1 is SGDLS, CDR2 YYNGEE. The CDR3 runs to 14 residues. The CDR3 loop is CASSVGAYTDTQYF. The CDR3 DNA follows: TGTGCCAGCAGCGTAGGGGCGTACACAGATACGCAGTATTTT.

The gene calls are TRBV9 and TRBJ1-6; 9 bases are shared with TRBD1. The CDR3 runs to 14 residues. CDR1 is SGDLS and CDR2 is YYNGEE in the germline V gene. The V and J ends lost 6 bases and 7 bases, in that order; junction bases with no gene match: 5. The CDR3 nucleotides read TGTGCCAGCAATCCGGGACAGGGAAATTCACCCCTCCACTTT. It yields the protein CASNPGQGNSPLHF.

As DNA, the CDR3 is TGTGCCAGCAGCGTAGGGGGGACACGGGGCGTAGAGACCCAGTACTTC. Translation gives CASSVGGTRGVETQYF. The chain uses TRBV9 and TRBJ2-5; weak D call: TRBD1 (6 bases). V lost 0 bases and J 4 bases, leaving 16 bases between the germline ends. Germline V gene data show CDR1 as SGDLS and CDR2 as YYNGEE. The length of the CDR3 is 16 residues.

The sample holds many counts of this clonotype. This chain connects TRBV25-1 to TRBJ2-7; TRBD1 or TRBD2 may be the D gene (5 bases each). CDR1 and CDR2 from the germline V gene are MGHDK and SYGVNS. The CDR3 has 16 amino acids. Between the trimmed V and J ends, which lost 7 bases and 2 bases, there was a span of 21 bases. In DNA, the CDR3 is TGTGCCAGCATGAGTCCGGGGAGAGAGGGGACCTACGAGCAGTACGTC. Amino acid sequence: CASMSPGREGTYEQYV.

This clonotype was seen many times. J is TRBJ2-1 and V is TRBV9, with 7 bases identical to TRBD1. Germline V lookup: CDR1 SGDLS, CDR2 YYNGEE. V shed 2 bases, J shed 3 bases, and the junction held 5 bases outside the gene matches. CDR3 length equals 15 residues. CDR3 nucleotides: TGTGCCAGCAGCGTTAGGGACAGAAACTACAATGAGCAGTTCTTC. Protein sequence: CASSVRDRNYNEQFF.

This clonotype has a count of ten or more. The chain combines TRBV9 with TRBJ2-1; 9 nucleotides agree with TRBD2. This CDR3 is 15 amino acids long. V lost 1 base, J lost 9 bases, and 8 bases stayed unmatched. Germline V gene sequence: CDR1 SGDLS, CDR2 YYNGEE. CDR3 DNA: TGTGCCAGCAGCGTAAGGGTAGCGGGAGTCAGTGAGCAGTTCTTC. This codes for CASSVRVAGVSEQFF. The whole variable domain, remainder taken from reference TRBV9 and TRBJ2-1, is DSGVTQTPKHLITATGQRVTLRCSPRSGDLSVYWYQQSLDQGLQFLIQYYNGEERAKGNILERFSAQQFPDLHSELNLSSLELGDSALYFCASSVRVAGVSEQFFGPGTRLTVL.

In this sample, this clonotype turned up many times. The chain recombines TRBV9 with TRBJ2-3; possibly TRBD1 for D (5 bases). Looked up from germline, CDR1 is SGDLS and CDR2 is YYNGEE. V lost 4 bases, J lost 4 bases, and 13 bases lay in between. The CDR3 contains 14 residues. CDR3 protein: CASSFDQGADTQYF. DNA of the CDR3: TGTGCCAGCAGCTTCGATCAGGGTGCAGATACGCAGTATTTT.

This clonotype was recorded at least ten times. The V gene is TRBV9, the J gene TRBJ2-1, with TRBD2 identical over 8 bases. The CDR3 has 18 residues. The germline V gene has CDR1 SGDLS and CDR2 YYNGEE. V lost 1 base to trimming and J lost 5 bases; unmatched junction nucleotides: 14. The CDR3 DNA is TGTGCCAGCAGCGTAAGACCCCTAGCGGGCCTCGCGGACAATGAGCAGTTCTTC. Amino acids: CASSVRPLAGLADNEQFF.

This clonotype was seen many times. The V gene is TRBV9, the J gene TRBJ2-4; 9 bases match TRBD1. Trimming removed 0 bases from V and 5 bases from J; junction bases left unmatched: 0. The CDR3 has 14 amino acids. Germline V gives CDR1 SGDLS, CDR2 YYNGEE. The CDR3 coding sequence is TGTGCCAGCAGCGTAGGGGACAGGGAAAACATTCAGTACTTC. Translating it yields CASSVGDRENIQYF.

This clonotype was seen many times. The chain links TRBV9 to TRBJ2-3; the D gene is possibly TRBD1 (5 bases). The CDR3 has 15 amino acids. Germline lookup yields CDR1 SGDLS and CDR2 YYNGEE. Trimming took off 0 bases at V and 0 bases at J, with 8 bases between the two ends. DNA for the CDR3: TGTGCCAGCAGCGTAGGGGGCCTTAGCACAGATACGCAGTATTTT. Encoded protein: CASSVGGLSTDTQYF.

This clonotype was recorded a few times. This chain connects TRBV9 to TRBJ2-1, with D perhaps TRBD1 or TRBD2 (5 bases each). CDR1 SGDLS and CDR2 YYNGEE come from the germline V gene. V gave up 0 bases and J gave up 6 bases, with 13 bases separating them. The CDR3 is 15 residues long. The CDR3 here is CASSVEGRPFNEQFF. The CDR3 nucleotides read TGTGCCAGCAGCGTAGAGGGACGGCCCTTCAATGAGCAGTTCTTC. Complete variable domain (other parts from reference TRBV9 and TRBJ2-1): DSGVTQTPKHLITATGQRVTLRCSPRSGDLSVYWYQQSLDQGLQFLIQYYNGEERAKGNILERFSAQQFPDLHSELNLSSLELGDSALYFCASSVEGRPFNEQFFGPGTRLTVL.

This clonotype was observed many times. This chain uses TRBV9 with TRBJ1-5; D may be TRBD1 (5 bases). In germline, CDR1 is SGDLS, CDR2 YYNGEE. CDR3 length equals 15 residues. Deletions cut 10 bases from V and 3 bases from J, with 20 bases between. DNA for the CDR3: TGTGCCTCGTCCGGGCTTGGGGGGGTCAATCAGCCCCAGCATTTT. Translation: CASSGLGGVNQPQHF.

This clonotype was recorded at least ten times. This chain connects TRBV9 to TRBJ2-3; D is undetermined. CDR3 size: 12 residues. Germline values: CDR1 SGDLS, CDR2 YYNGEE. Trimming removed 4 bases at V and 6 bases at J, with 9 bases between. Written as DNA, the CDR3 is TGTGCCAGCAGCCAGACAACGGATACGCAGTATTTT. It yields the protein CASSQTTDTQYF.